A selection of T cell receptor beta chains follows, all from one sample in a study of beta chain features in type 1 diabetes. Here immunoSEQ multiplex PCR was the method, and the copy in TCRdb shows in-frame clones only, minus some. The sample lists under 300,000 clones, about 7.8% occurring once. The sequenced sample consisted of central memory CD4+ T cells from blood. These receptors came from a young woman in good health. The CDR3 runs from the conserved cysteine through the conserved F or W. The D gene is left open where the match is weak. Clone size is stated in some rows and not others, as once, few, many or a class when expanded.

size	V	J	D	length	CDR3	DNA
few	TRBV7-3	TRBJ2-5	TRBD2	15	CASSSRGRAQETQYF	TGTGCCAGCAGCTCTCGCGGGAGGGCCCAAGAGACCCAGTACTTC
many	TRBV5-4	TRBJ2-3	TRBD1	15	CASSSGTGGDDTQYF	TGTGCCAGCAGCTCGGGGACAGGGGGCGACGATACGCAGTATTTT
-	TRBV2	TRBJ1-4	TRBD1	14	CASTTGTGSEKLFF	TGTGCCAGCACGACCGGGACAGGGAGTGAAAAACTGTTTTTT
few	TRBV6-5	TRBJ1-2	-	14	CASSERRTHYGYTF	TGTGCCAGCAGTGAAAGGCGGACCCACTATGGCTACACCTTC
-	TRBV13	TRBJ2-3	-	13	CASSLDRTDTQYF	TGTGCCAGCAGCTTGGACAGAACAGATACGCAGTATTTT
-	TRBV9	TRBJ2-1	TRBD2	16	CASSAALAVPYNEQFF	TGTGCCAGCAGCGCAGCACTAGCGGTACCCTACAATGAGCAGTTCTTC
-	TRBV30	TRBJ2-1	-	15	CAWSRGSSSYNEQFF	TGTGCCTGGAGTAGAGGGAGCAGCTCCTACAATGAGCAGTTCTTC
once	TRBV5-1	TRBJ1-6	TRBD1	14	CASSVDRGSSPLHF	TGCGCCAGCAGCGTTGACAGGGGTAGTTCACCCCTCCACTTT
few	TRBV5-4	TRBJ1-5	-	17	CASSLWGGTRANQPQHF	TGTGCCAGCAGCTTGTGGGGGGGGACAAGGGCCAATCAGCCCCAGCATTTT
-	TRBV2	TRBJ2-5	-	13	CASSEGEVETQYF	TGTGCCAGCAGTGAAGGGGAGGTAGAGACCCAGTACTTC
many	TRBV11-2	TRBJ2-5	-	15	CASSPFSGAQETQYF	TGTGCCAGCAGCCCCTTTTCTGGGGCCCAAGAGACCCAGTACTTC
-	TRBV7-2	TRBJ1-2	TRBD1	14	CASSPRTGPDGYTF	TGTGCCAGCAGCCCACGGACAGGGCCGGATGGCTACACCTTC
-	TRBV5-4	TRBJ2-7	TRBD1	14	CASRDRDSAYEQYF	TGTGCCAGCCGGGACAGGGATTCTGCCTACGAGCAGTACTTC
-	TRBV5-1	TRBJ2-3	-	16	CASSPWAGSSTDTQYF	TGCGCCAGCAGCCCCTGGGCGGGGAGTAGCACAGATACGCAGTATTTT
few	TRBV29-1	TRBJ2-3	TRBD1	13	CSVGTGLGDTQYF	TGCAGCGTTGGGACAGGCCTTGGTGATACGCAGTATTTT
-	TRBV7-2	TRBJ2-5	-	12	CASSVRLGTQYF	TGTGCCAGCAGCGTGAGACTAGGAACCCAGTACTTC
few	TRBV6-5	TRBJ2-4	-	12	CASSGTGYIQYF	TGTGCCAGCAGTGGAACGGGATACATTCAGTACTTC
-	TRBV9	TRBJ1-5	TRBD1	15	CASSLGQGWNQPQHF	TGTGCCAGCAGCCTGGGACAGGGGTGGAATCAGCCCCAGCATTTT
-	TRBV30	TRBJ2-1	-	11	CAWSAADEQFF	TGTGCCTGGAGCGCAGCAGATGAGCAGTTCTTC
-	TRBV6-6	TRBJ1-3	TRBD1	15	CASTHSGGLGNTIYF	TGTGCCAGCACCCACTCAGGGGGCCTCGGAAACACCATATATTTT